These T cell receptor beta chains were read from a single sample in a study of low-dose radiotherapy and immunotherapy resistance in tumors. TCRdb reprocessed the reads via MiXCR and lists one record per CDR3 protein. The table has around 80,000 distinct CDR3 sequences, less than 20% seen once. Sequences were derived from PBMCs, sampled after low-dose radiotherapy plus immunotherapy. The receptors originated from a male donor with prostate cancer. CDR3s include the opening cysteine and the closing phenylalanine or tryptophan. D genes are given only for firm matches. Rows give clone size only sometimes, using once, few, many, or a class for an expanded clone.

V gene: TRBV7-2
D gene: -
clone size: -
J gene: TRBJ1-5
CDR3 DNA: TGTGCCAGCAGCTTCCCCGGTCAGCCCCAGCATTTT
CDR3 protein: CASSFPGQPQHF

V gene: TRBV2
D gene: -
clone size: many
J gene: TRBJ2-5
CDR3 DNA: TGTGCCAGCAATATCGGGGATATAGAGACCCAGTACTTC
CDR3 protein: CASNIGDIETQYF

V gene: TRBV6-5
D gene: TRBD1
clone size: many
J gene: TRBJ1-6
CDR3 DNA: TGTGCCAGCAGTTACTTTCCAGGGGGCTCACCCCTCCACTTT
CDR3 protein: CASSYFPGGSPLHF

V gene: TRBV18
D gene: -
clone size: few
J gene: TRBJ1-3
CDR3 DNA: TGTGCCAGCTCACCACGGACGGACGCTGGAAACACCATATATTTT
CDR3 protein: CASSPRTDAGNTIYF

V gene: TRBV20-1
D gene: TRBD1
clone size: many
J gene: TRBJ1-1
CDR3 DNA: TGCAGTGCTAAGACCCCGGGACAGGGGGAAGCTTTCTTT
CDR3 protein: CSAKTPGQGEAFF

V gene: TRBV24-1
D gene: TRBD2
clone size: -
J gene: TRBJ2-1
CDR3 DNA: TGTGCCACCAGTGATTTGGGTTCCTCGGGCGGGGGGAATGAGCAGTTCTTC
CDR3 protein: CATSDLGSSGGGNEQFF

V gene: TRBV12-3/TRBV12-4
D gene: -
clone size: -
J gene: TRBJ2-1
CDR3 DNA: TGTGCCAGTAGGGGAACAGGGAGCTCCTACAATGAGCAGTTCTTC
CDR3 protein: CASRGTGSSYNEQFF

V gene: TRBV11-1
D gene: -
clone size: many
J gene: TRBJ1-1
CDR3 DNA: TGTGCCAGCAGCTCGCCCCCAAGGGGTAGGAGCGCTGAAGCTTTCTTT
CDR3 protein: CASSSPPRGRSAEAFF

V gene: TRBV5-6
D gene: -
clone size: many
J gene: TRBJ2-2
CDR3 DNA: TGTGCCAGCAGCTTTAGCGCGGGCACCGGGGAGCTGTTTTTT
CDR3 protein: CASSFSAGTGELFF

V gene: TRBV29-1
D gene: -
clone size: many
J gene: TRBJ2-4
CDR3 DNA: TGCAGCGTTGGAGAGCGGGCGCAAAACATTCAGTACTTC
CDR3 protein: CSVGERAQNIQYF

V gene: TRBV29-1
D gene: -
clone size: many
J gene: TRBJ1-2
CDR3 DNA: TGCAGCGTTGAGAAAGGAGAGGCGTCCTATGGCTACACCTTC
CDR3 protein: CSVEKGEASYGYTF

V gene: TRBV27
D gene: TRBD1
clone size: many
J gene: TRBJ1-2
CDR3 DNA: TGTGCCAGCCGTGAGAAGGGGGCAAGGATCTATGGCTACACCTTC
CDR3 protein: CASREKGARIYGYTF

V gene: TRBV28
D gene: TRBD1
clone size: many
J gene: TRBJ2-6
CDR3 DNA: TGTGCCAGCAGTCCAGGGACAGACTCTGGGGCCAACGTCCTGACTTTC
CDR3 protein: CASSPGTDSGANVLTF

V gene: TRBV11-1
D gene: TRBD1
clone size: many
J gene: TRBJ1-1
CDR3 DNA: TGTGCCAGCAGCCTTGGACAGGGGAGGAACACTGAAGCTTTCTTT
CDR3 protein: CASSLGQGRNTEAFF

V gene: TRBV6-2/TRBV6-3
D gene: TRBD2
clone size: many
J gene: TRBJ2-1
CDR3 DNA: TGTGCCAGCAGTTCCGGGAGGGCCCCCTACAATGAGCAGTTCTTC
CDR3 protein: CASSSGRAPYNEQFF

V gene: TRBV25-1
D gene: -
clone size: -
J gene: TRBJ2-1
CDR3 DNA: TGTGCCAGCAGTGATCCCGGGCCGAGCTCCTACAATGAGCAGTTCTTC
CDR3 protein: CASSDPGPSSYNEQFF

V gene: TRBV28
D gene: -
clone size: many
J gene: TRBJ2-7
CDR3 DNA: TGTGCCAGTAGAAAGAAGGGATACGAGCAGTACTTC
CDR3 protein: CASRKKGYEQYF

V gene: TRBV7-2
D gene: -
clone size: -
J gene: TRBJ2-6
CDR3 DNA: TGTGCCAGCAGTCCCGACAGGGCCAACGTCCTGACTTTC
CDR3 protein: CASSPDRANVLTF

V gene: TRBV6-2/TRBV6-3
D gene: -
clone size: many
J gene: TRBJ1-1
CDR3 DNA: TGTGCCAGCAGTTCAGGGAGAAAGATTGAAGCTTTCTTT
CDR3 protein: CASSSGRKIEAFF

V gene: TRBV5-5
D gene: -
clone size: -
J gene: TRBJ2-1
CDR3 DNA: TGTGCCAGCAGCTTGGTACAGCACAATGAGCAGTTCTTC
CDR3 protein: CASSLVQHNEQFF

V gene: TRBV28
D gene: -
clone size: many
J gene: TRBJ1-5
CDR3 DNA: TGTGCCAGCAGTTTATGGGGTCAGCCCCAGCATTTT
CDR3 protein: CASSLWGQPQHF

V gene: TRBV19
D gene: -
clone size: many
J gene: TRBJ2-6
CDR3 DNA: TGTGCCAGTAGTATAACCATCGCCGGGGCCAACGTCCTGACTTTC
CDR3 protein: CASSITIAGANVLTF

V gene: TRBV20-1
D gene: -
clone size: many
J gene: TRBJ1-4
CDR3 DNA: TGCAGTGCTAGAGGGCCGGATGGCAGGGGAAATGAAAAACTGTTTTTT
CDR3 protein: CSARGPDGRGNEKLFF

V gene: TRBV12-3/TRBV12-4
D gene: -
clone size: many
J gene: TRBJ2-7
CDR3 DNA: TGTGCCAGCAGTTTAAGGGGTGGCGTCGACGAGCAGTACTTC
CDR3 protein: CASSLRGGVDEQYF

V gene: TRBV7-8
D gene: -
clone size: many
J gene: TRBJ1-4
CDR3 DNA: TGTGCCAGCAGCCTCCAGATAGGGGATGAAAAACTGTTTTTT
CDR3 protein: CASSLQIGDEKLFF

V gene: TRBV15
D gene: TRBD2
clone size: many
J gene: TRBJ2-1
CDR3 DNA: TGTGCCACCATGGCGGGAGGGCCATCCAATGAGCAGTTCTTC
CDR3 protein: CATMAGGPSNEQFF

V gene: TRBV20-1
D gene: -
clone size: many
J gene: TRBJ1-2
CDR3 DNA: TGCAGTGCTAGTCTCATCAGGGGAAGTGGCTACACCTTC
CDR3 protein: CSASLIRGSGYTF

V gene: TRBV15
D gene: -
clone size: many
J gene: TRBJ2-7
CDR3 DNA: TGTGCCACCAGCAGAAGAGGAGGGAACTACGAGCAGTACTTC
CDR3 protein: CATSRRGGNYEQYF

V gene: TRBV4-3
D gene: TRBD1
clone size: many
J gene: TRBJ1-5
CDR3 DNA: TGCGCCAGCAGCCAAGATACAGGGGGTGGTAATCAGCCCCAGCATTTT
CDR3 protein: CASSQDTGGGNQPQHF